The next 12 T cell receptor beta chains were all read from a single sample in a study of cytomegalovirus exposure and HLA in healthy donors. TCRdb's table, derived via immunoSEQ multiplex PCR, lists solely in-frame clones and lacks some. The table has 110,000 to 150,000 clones, approximately 94% seen once; the top ten hold approximately 1.8%. The sequencing input was PBMCs. These receptors were obtained from a man aged 18 to 29 in good health and CMV-seropositive.

The V call is TRBV2, the J call TRBJ2-1; D may be TRBD1 (6 bases). Germline V CDR1 and CDR2: SNHLY, FYNNEI. The CDR3 runs to 15 residues. V was shortened by 7 bases and J by 5 bases, with 18 bases between the two germline ends. CDR3 DNA: TGTGCCAGCATACCCCAGGGGAGCGTAAACAATGAGCAGTTCTTC. It is translated as CASIPQGSVNNEQFF. Looking up the rest from reference TRBV2 and TRBJ2-1 gives the full variable domain: EPEVTQTPSHQVTQMGQEVILRCVPISNHLYFYWYRQILGQKVEFLVSFYNNEISEKSEIFDDQFSVERPDGSNFTLKIRSTKLEDSAMYFCASIPQGSVNNEQFFGPGTRLTVL.

The gene calls are TRBV4-2 and TRBJ1-2; possibly TRBD1 for D (5 bases). Trimming pared 5 bases from V and 2 bases from J, leaving 15 bases between. Germline V lookup: CDR1 LGHNA, CDR2 YNFKEQ. The CDR3 is 15 amino acids. The CDR3 DNA is TGTGCCAGCAGCTTAGGACCGACAGAAAACTATGGCTACACCTTC. Translation gives CASSLGPTENYGYTF.

V gene TRBV4-1 combines with J gene TRBJ2-2; 9 bases line up with TRBD2. Germline assignment: CDR1 MGHRA and CDR2 YSYEKL. The trim removed 2 bases at V and 7 bases at J, leaving 17 bases unmatched. This CDR3 comprises 19 residues. CDR3 region: CASSQLAGLAHYRGGELFF. As DNA, the CDR3 is TGCGCCAGCAGCCAATTAGCGGGACTAGCACATTACCGAGGCGGGGAGCTGTTTTTT.

This clone has a single count. The rearrangement uses TRBV7-8 and TRBJ2-3, with 7 bases fitting TRBD1. The ends lost 0 bases at V and 3 bases at J; junction bases unmatched: 6. Germline lookup yields CDR1 SGHVS and CDR2 FQNEAQ. This CDR3 is 16 amino acids long. The DNA of the CDR3 is TGTGCCAGCAGCTTAGCTAGGGCCAGGGGGACAGATACGCAGTATTTT. As protein: CASSLARARGTDTQYF.

The chain is built from TRBV5-1 and TRBJ2-5; a possible D gene is TRBD1 (5 bases). Trimming cost V 4 bases and J 1 base, with 8 bases left between them. This CDR3 has 13 residues. Germline CDR1 reads SGHRS; CDR2 reads YFSETQ. CDR3 bases: TGCGCCAGCAGCGGTACAGGCCAAGAGACCCAGTACTTC. Protein product: CASSGTGQETQYF.

The J gene is TRBJ1-5, the V gene TRBV6-5; weak D call: TRBD1 (5 bases). Germline V gene lookup returns CDR1 MNHEY and CDR2 SVGAGI. The CDR3 has 16 residues. The V gene lost 1 base and the J gene lost 1 base, with 11 bases spanning the gap. The chain's CDR3 is CASSYYPRGSNQPQHF. In DNA form, the CDR3 reads TGTGCCAGCAGTTACTACCCTAGGGGAAGCAATCAGCCCCAGCATTTT.

The chain couples TRBV5-6 to TRBJ2-1, with D tentatively TRBD2 (6 bases). CDR1 and CDR2 from the germline V gene are SGHDT and YYEEEE. CDR3 size: 14 residues. The ends were cut back, 4 bases at V and 4 bases at J, with 12 bases in the middle. CDR3 sequence: CASSPGLRYNEQFF. In nucleotides, the CDR3 is TGTGCCAGCAGCCCGGGACTCAGATACAATGAGCAGTTCTTC.

The chain has TRBV6-1 and TRBJ2-4, with 7 bases aligning to TRBD2. The CDR3 is 13 residues long. Germline values: CDR1 MNHNS, CDR2 SASEGT. V trimming: 6 bases; J trimming: 8 bases; junction bases outside the gene matches: 7. The CDR3: CASRASGGDIQYF. The CDR3 nucleotides are TGTGCCAGCAGAGCTAGCGGAGGGGACATTCAGTACTTC.

V usage is TRBV18 and J usage is TRBJ2-7, with 11 bases identical to TRBD1. This CDR3 has 14 residues. With V trimmed by 2 bases and J by 6 bases, 3 bases remained unmatched. Per germline, CDR1 KGHSH and CDR2 LQKENI. The CDR3 nucleotides read TGTGCCAGCTCACCAAGGGACAGGGGGAGCGAGCAGTACTTC. Protein: CASSPRDRGSEQYF.

The chain joins TRBV10-3 to TRBJ2-7, with 8 bases aligning to TRBD2. Trimming cost V 6 bases and J 4 bases; bases outside gene matches: 5. Germline V gene sequence: CDR1 ENHRY, CDR2 SYGVKD. The CDR3 has 13 amino acids. The CDR3 loop is CAIRSSGPYEQYF. The CDR3 coding sequence is TGTGCCATCAGGTCTAGCGGGCCGTACGAGCAGTACTTC.

This chain joins TRBV28 and TRBJ2-3, with a weak D call TRBD2 (6 bases). Germline CDR1 reads MDHEN; CDR2 reads SYDVKM. V lost 3 bases and J 2 bases, leaving 15 bases between the germline ends. The CDR3 has 16 amino acids. The chain's CDR3 is CASSLEGLGDTDTQYF. CDR3 DNA: TGTGCCAGCAGTTTGGAGGGACTGGGGGACACAGATACGCAGTATTTT.

The chain couples TRBV5-1 to TRBJ2-5; weak D call: TRBD1 (6 bases). With 6 bases removed from V and 4 bases from J, the gap between germline ends came to 13 bases. Per the germline V gene, CDR1 is SGHRS and CDR2 is YFSETQ. This CDR3 spans 13 amino acids. As DNA, the CDR3 is TGCGCCAGCAACAAACAGGGTGGAGAGACCCAGTACTTC. Translation: CASNKQGGETQYF.